This paragraph covers one TCR beta chain sequence. Its antigen is as yet unknown. Each gene name is a mouse one. The read falls 1 residue short of the CDR3 end, and the missing part is taken from the germline J gene. This record comes from a study of tissue T cells after allogeneic stem cell transplantation. Study outcomes and limitations: Only a limited share of tissue TCRs appeared in blood or spleen. Anatomically similar tissues had similar TCR repertoires within each patient. Limitations included a small, clinically heterogeneous cohort and limited sampling depth.

The CDR3 covers 14 residues. Germline lookup yields CDR1 LGHNA and CDR2 YNLKQL (reference sequence). The V segment lost 2 bases and the J segment 6 bases; nucleotides outside the gene matches: 3. The protocol was immunoSEQ multiplex PCR, while the TCRdb copy is restricted to in-frame clones and leaves out a portion. Among about 22,000 clones, over 55% were seen once, and the ten largest hold less than 0.8%. The clonotype originates from a female BALB/c mouse in good health. The mice in this strain carry MHC haplotype H2-d. The sample comprised spleen. V and J are TRBV5 and TRBJ2-5; 9 bases agree with TRBD1. Here the CDR3 reads CASSQRDREDTQYF. The CDR3 DNA, read in part, is TGTGCCAGCAGCCAAAGGGACAGGGAGGACACCCAGTAC.